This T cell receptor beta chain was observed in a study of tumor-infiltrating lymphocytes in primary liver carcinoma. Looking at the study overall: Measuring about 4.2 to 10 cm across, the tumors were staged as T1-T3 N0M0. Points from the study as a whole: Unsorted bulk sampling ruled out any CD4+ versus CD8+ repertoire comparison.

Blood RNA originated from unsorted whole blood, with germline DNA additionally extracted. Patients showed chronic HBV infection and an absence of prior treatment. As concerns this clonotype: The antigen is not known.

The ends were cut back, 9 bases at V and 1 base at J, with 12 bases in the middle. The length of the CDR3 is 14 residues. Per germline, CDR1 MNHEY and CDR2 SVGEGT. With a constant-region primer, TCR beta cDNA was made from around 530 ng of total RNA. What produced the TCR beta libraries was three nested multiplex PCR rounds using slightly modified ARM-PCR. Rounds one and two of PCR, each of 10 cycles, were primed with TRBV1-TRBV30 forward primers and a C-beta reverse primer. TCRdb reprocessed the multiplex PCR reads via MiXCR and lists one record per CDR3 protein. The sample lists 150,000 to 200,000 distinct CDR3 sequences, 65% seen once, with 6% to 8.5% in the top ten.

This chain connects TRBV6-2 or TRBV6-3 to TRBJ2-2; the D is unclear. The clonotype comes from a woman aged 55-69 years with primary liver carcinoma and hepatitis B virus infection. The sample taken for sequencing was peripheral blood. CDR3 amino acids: CASGGVLNTGELFF. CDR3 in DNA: TGTGCCAGTGGCGGAGTACTGAACACCGGGGAGCTGTTTTTT.